This TCR beta chain appears in the sequencing data of a study of T cells of healthy individuals. Per germline, CDR1 MDHEN and CDR2 SYDVKM. V was pared by 5 bases and J by 3 bases, with 13 bases between. The CDR3 extends over 15 amino acids. TCRdb reanalysed the 5' RACE reads using MiXCR and keeps one entry per CDR3 protein. Among some 100,000 distinct CDR3 sequences listed, 17% were seen once. This clonotype was recorded a few times. The receptor's source is a human donor in good health. The genes are TRBV28 and TRBJ1-4; tentative D call: TRBD1 (6 bases). Here the CDR3 reads CASSLPGHPNEKLFF. CDR3 coding DNA: TGTGCCAGCAGTCTCCCGGGACACCCTAATGAAAAACTGTTTTTT. The entire variable domain, with the rest obtained from reference TRBV28 and TRBJ1-4, is as follows: DVKVTQSSRYLVKRTGEKVFLECVQDMDHENMFWYRQDPGLGLRLIYFSYDVKMKEKGDIPEGYSVSREKKERFSLILESASTNQTSMYLCASSLPGHPNEKLFFGSGTQLSVL.